This T cell receptor beta chain is from a study of tumor-infiltrating lymphocytes in primary liver carcinoma. CDR1 MGHRA and CDR2 YSYEKL come from the germline V gene. The CDR3 covers 14 residues. For each extraction, RNA and DNA were obtained together from around 20-30 mg of unsorted bulk tissue. This clonotype was found a few times. Mismatch with germline at one junction end may stem from a read error. From around 530 ng of total RNA, TCR beta-specific cDNA was reverse-transcribed using a constant-region primer. ARM-PCR was slightly modified, and three nested multiplex PCR rounds with it gave rise to the TCR beta libraries. Running about 11 cycles apiece, the first two PCR rounds relied on TRBV1-TRBV30 forward primers together with a C-beta reverse primer. TCRdb re-derived calls from the multiplex PCR reads in MiXCR, one entry per CDR3 protein. The sample records around 25,000 distinct CDR3 sequences, around 79% being singletons.

The chain is built from TRBV4-1 and TRBJ1-1; a possible D gene is TRBD1 (5 bases). Specimen: liver tumor tissue from sampling region 3. Documented subset: tumor region T3, left-lateral pole. The clonotype originates from a man aged 40-50 years with primary liver carcinoma and hepatitis B virus infection. The DNA of the CDR3 is TGCGCCAGTAGCCAAGACTGCGGGGGATTAGAAGCTTTCTTT. It is translated as CASSQDCGGLEAFF.